This record looks at one TCR beta chain sequence and its context. Its target is not known. This specimen belongs to a study of CD8 T cells in ankylosing spondylitis. Findings of the study overall: One TCR beta motif, made up of roughly eight highly homologous variants, appeared characteristic of ankylosing spondylitis blood.

TCRdb re-analysed the 5' RACE reads in MiXCR, keeping a single row per CDR3 protein. This table holds 800,000 to 900,000 distinct CDR3 sequences, approximately 12% found once. The specimen was blood, either unsorted or a sorted T cell fraction (not recorded which). The receptor was isolated from a male donor with ankylosing spondylitis.

CDR3 sequence: CSAPLGGNTDTQYF. CDR3 nucleotide sequence: TGCAGTGCCCCACTCGGGGGGAACACAGATACGCAGTATTTT. V and J are TRBV20-1 and TRBJ2-3; 7 positions agree with TRBD2. Germline V CDR1 and CDR2: DFQATT, SNEGSKA (reference sequence). This CDR3 spans 14 amino acids. V lost 6 bases, J lost 2 bases, and 8 bases stayed unmatched.